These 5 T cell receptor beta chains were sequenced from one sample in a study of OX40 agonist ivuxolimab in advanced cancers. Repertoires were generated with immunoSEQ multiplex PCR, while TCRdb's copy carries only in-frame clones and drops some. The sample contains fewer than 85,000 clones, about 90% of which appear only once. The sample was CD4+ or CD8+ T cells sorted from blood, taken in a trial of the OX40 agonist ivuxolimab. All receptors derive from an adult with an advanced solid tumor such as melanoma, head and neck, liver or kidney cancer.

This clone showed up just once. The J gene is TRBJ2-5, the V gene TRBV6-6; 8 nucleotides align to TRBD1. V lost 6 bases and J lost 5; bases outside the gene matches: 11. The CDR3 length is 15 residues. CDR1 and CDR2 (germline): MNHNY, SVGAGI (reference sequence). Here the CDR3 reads CASRPADRERETQYF. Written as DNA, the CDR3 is TGTGCCAGCAGACCCGCGGACAGGGAAAGGGAGACCCAGTACTTC.

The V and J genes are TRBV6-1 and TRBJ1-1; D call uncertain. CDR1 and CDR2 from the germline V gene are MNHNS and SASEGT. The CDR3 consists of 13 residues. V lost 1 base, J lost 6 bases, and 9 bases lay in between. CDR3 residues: CASSEGYRAEAFF. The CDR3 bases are TGTGCCAGCAGTGAAGGATACAGAGCTGAAGCTTTCTTT.

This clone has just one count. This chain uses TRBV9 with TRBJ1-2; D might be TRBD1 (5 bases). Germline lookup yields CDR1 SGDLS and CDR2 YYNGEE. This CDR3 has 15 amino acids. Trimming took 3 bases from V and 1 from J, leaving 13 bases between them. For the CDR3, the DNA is TGTGCCAGCAGCGCGGGAGTTGGGGGTAACTATGGCTACACCTTC. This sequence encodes CASSAGVGGNYGYTF.

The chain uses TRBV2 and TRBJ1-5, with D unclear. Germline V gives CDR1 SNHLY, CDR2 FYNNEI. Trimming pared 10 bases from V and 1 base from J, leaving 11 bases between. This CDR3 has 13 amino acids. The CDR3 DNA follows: TGTGCCACCCGGACGGAGAGCAATCAGCCCCAGCATTTT. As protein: CATRTESNQPQHF.

Written as DNA, the CDR3 is TGTGCCAGCAGTCTAACAGGGGGCTATCAGCCCCAGCATTTT. Protein sequence: CASSLTGGYQPQHF. The chain joins TRBV7-9 to TRBJ1-5, with TRBD1 matching over 9 bases. The CDR3 contains 14 residues. J lost 5 bases, V lost 6 bases, and 5 bases had no gene match. Germline CDR1 SEHNR, CDR2 FQNEAQ (reference sequence).